Below, 13 T cell receptor beta chains from the same sample are listed, as sequenced in a study of shared clonotypes between healthy human individuals. The protocol was immunoSEQ multiplex PCR, while the TCRdb copy is restricted to in-frame clones and leaves out a portion. The sample holds approximately 2.5 million clones, more than 85% seen once. Material for sequencing was naive CD4+ T cells from PBMCs. Subset noted: CD45RA+ positively selected. The source of these receptors is a man younger than 30 in good health. Some clones in this sample may be carry-over from other donors' samples.

This chain links TRBV6-1 with TRBJ2-6; TRBD1 matches 10 bases. Trimming took 4 bases from V and 0 from J; bases not matched to a gene: 6. This CDR3 has 18 amino acids. The germline CDR1 and CDR2 sequences are MNHNS and SASEGT. CDR3 nucleotides: TGTGCCAGCAGTGGACAGGGGGCTCCGAGCTCTGGGGCCAACGTCCTGACTTTC. This sequence encodes CASSGQGAPSSGANVLTF.

Points on this clone: At one of its ends the junction is not consistent with the germline gene, which may arise from a read error. The genes are TRBV11-1 and TRBJ2-7; TRBD2 aligns across 7 bases. The CDR3 has 14 residues. Germline assignment: CDR1 SGHAT and CDR2 FQDESV (reference sequence). CDR3 loop: CASSLLERDPPGSF. The CDR3, as DNA: TGTGCCAGCAGCCTTCTCGAGCGGGACCCGCCTGGGAGCTTC.

The V call is TRBV29-1, the J call TRBJ2-1; 9 nucleotides line up with TRBD2. V lost 2 bases and J lost 6; bases outside the gene matches: 20. Germline CDR1 reads SQVTM; CDR2 reads ANQGSEA. The CDR3 has 19 amino acids. CDR3 DNA sequence: TGCAGCGTTGAAAAAAGTAAAGGACTAGCGATAACGGAGTTCAATGAGCAGTTCTTC. Translation gives CSVEKSKGLAITEFNEQFF.

The gene calls are TRBV29-1 and TRBJ2-7; D remains unclear. There are 11 residues in the CDR3. The germline V gene encodes CDR1 SQVTM and CDR2 ANQGSEA. Trimming shortened V by 4 bases and J by 6 bases, and 10 bases separated the two germline ends. The CDR3 nucleotides read TGCAGCGTTGCGGAGAGGTCCGAGCAGTACTTC. It yields the protein CSVAERSEQYF.

This rearrangement joins TRBV5-1 to TRBJ2-3, with TRBD1 identical over 11 bases. The CDR3 totals 15 residues. CDR1 and CDR2 (germline): SGHRS, YFSETQ. Trimming at V came to 4 bases and at J to 4 bases, leaving 5 bases not matched to a gene. The CDR3 coding sequence is TGCGCCAGCAGCCAAGGGACAGGGGGAGCAGATACGCAGTATTTT. It is translated as CASSQGTGGADTQYF.

The J gene is TRBJ2-7, the V gene TRBV29-1; no clear D gene. The CDR3 runs 15 residues. The germline gives CDR1 SQVTM, CDR2 ANQGSEA. Trimming stripped 2 bases from V and 4 bases from J, with 18 bases between. The CDR3 DNA sequence: TGCAGCGTTGAAACCGCCGAAGGACCGATATACGAGCAGTACTTC. This gives the protein CSVETAEGPIYEQYF.

DNA of the CDR3: TGTGCCAGCAGCCAAGGGCAAATTATGAAGTGGGACAATCAGCCCCAGCATTTT. It codes for CASSQGQIMKWDNQPQHF. This chain connects TRBV21-1 to TRBJ1-5. TRBV21-1 is shown as a pseudogene. The CDR3 spans 18 residues.

The chain combines TRBV11-2 with TRBJ1-1; 10 bases agree with TRBD1. V dropped 3 bases and J dropped 1; count of bases not matched to a gene: 8. Germline values: CDR1 SGHAT, CDR2 FQNNGV. The CDR3 length is 17 residues. The CDR3 is CASSFRQGAGENTEAFF. The CDR3 DNA reads TGTGCCAGCAGCTTTCGACAGGGGGCGGGCGAGAACACTGAAGCTTTCTTT.

This clone has a single count. The genes are TRBV5-6 and TRBJ2-5; 10 positions match TRBD2. Germline V CDR1 and CDR2: SGHDT, YYEEEE. The CDR3 loop spans 17 amino acids. Trimming removed 3 bases from V and 4 bases from J; junction bases left unmatched: 12. CDR3 in DNA: TGTGCCAGCAGCTCTGAAAAAGCGGGAGGGCCGGGAGAGACCCAGTACTTC. As protein: CASSSEKAGGPGETQYF.

The chain uses TRBV19 and TRBJ1-4; D call uncertain. V was cut by 3 bases and J by 13 bases, with 15 bases left in between. CDR3 size: 13 residues. Germline loops: CDR1 LNHDA, CDR2 SQIVND (reference sequence). The CDR3 DNA follows: TGTGCCAGTAGTATCTCCTCAGGAATGGGACTGTTTTTT. It codes for CASSISSGMGLFF.

The chain joins TRBV9 to TRBJ2-2; 8 nucleotides align to TRBD2. The CDR3 is made up of 19 amino acids. Germline values: CDR1 SGDLS, CDR2 YYNGEE. J lost 8 bases, V lost 3 bases, and 21 bases had no gene match. The CDR3 nucleotides are TGTGCCAGCAGCGCGCAGAAAACTCGGACTAGCTGGGCCCCTGGGGAGCTGTTTTTT. It translates to CASSAQKTRTSWAPGELFF.

This rearrangement joins TRBV5-1 to TRBJ2-7; D may be TRBD1 (5 bases). The germline V and J ends were trimmed by 0 bases and 7 bases, with 14 bases remaining between them. The germline V gene encodes CDR1 SGHRS and CDR2 YFSETQ. This CDR3 contains 14 residues. Here the CDR3 DNA reads TGCGCCAGCAGCTTGGGAGGACACCTGGAGGAGCAGTACTTC. Translating it yields CASSLGGHLEEQYF.

J is TRBJ2-3 and V is TRBV5-1, with D uncertain. CDR3 length equals 14 residues. V shed 3 bases and J shed 4 bases, with 12 bases lying between them. CDR1 is SGHRS and CDR2 is YFSETQ in the germline V gene. The CDR3 reads CASSSPHVADTQYF. As DNA, the CDR3 is TGCGCCAGCAGCTCACCTCATGTGGCAGATACGCAGTATTTT.